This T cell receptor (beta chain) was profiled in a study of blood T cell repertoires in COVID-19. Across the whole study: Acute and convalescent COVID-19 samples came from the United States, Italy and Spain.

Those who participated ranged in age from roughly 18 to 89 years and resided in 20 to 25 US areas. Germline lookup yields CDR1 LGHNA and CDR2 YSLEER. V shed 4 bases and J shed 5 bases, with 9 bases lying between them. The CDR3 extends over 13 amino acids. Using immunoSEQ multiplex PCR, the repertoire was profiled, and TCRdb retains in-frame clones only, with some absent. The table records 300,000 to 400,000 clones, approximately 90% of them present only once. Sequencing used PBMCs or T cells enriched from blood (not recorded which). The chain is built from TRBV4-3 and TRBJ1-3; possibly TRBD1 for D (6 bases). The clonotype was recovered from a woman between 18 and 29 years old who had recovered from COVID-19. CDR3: CASSRTARNTIYF. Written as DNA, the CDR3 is TGCGCCAGCAGCCGGACAGCGAGAAACACCATATATTTT.